Detailed here is one TCR beta chain. Its antigen is unidentified. This table comes from immunoSEQ multiplex PCR, and its TCRdb copy is limited to in-frame clones, with some not included. The top ten hold over 0.35% of the sample, which has over 30,000 clones, 70% to 90% seen once. This specimen comes from a study of STAT3 mutations in large granular lymphocyte leukemia. Study background: Among longitudinally sequenced T-LGLL patients, roughly half had canonical activating STAT3 mutations detected. General study points: Every T-cell large granular lymphocyte leukemia patient had at least one immunodominant TCR beta clonotype. In some patients, a small highly pathogenic clone possibly went undetected. Sampling intervals varied between patients and samples. TCR clonotype switching after therapy occurred in about 30% of the 18 patients.

This CDR3 region has 16 residues. V lost 3 bases and J 1 base, leaving 10 bases between the germline ends. From germline, CDR1 is KGHSH and CDR2 LQKENI. The source material was PBMCs. The V and J genes are TRBV18 and TRBJ2-6; TRBD2 is a possible D gene (5 bases). This sequence was found in a human donor with T large granular lymphocyte leukemia. Some clones in this sample may be carry-over from other donors' samples. The CDR3 protein is CASSPYRESGANVLTF. CDR3 in DNA: TGTGCCAGCTCACCTTATCGGGAATCTGGGGCCAACGTCCTGACTTTC.